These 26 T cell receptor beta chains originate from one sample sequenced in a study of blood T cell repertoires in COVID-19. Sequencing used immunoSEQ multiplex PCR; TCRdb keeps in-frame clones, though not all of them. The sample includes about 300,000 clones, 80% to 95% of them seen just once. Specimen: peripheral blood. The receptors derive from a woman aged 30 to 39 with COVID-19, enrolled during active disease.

The DNA of the CDR3 is TGTGCCAGTACCGCCTCTTTGACAGGGGCGATAGTGTATGGCTACACCTTC. Protein: CASTASLTGAIVYGYTF. This sequence joins TRBV19 and TRBJ1-2; TRBD1 agrees at 8 bases. V trimming: 7 bases; J trimming: 5 bases; junction bases outside the gene matches: 18. This CDR3 region has 17 residues. The germline V gene has CDR1 LNHDA and CDR2 SQIVND (reference sequence). The whole variable domain, filled in from reference TRBV19 and TRBJ1-2, reads DGGITQSPKYLFRKEGQNVTLSCEQNLNHDAMYWYRQDPGQGLRLIYYSQIVNDFQKGDIAEGYSVSREKKESFPLTVTSAQKNPTAFYLCASTASLTGAIVYGYTFGSGTRLTVV.

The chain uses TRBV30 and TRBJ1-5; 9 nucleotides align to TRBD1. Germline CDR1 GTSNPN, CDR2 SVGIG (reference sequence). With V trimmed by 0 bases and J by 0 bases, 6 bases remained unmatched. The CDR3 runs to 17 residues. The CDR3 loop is CAWSVGTGSNSNQPQHF. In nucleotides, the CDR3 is TGTGCCTGGAGTGTCGGGACAGGGTCGAATAGCAATCAGCCCCAGCATTTT. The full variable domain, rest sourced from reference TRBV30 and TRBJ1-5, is SQTIHQWPATLVQPVGSPLSLECTVEGTSNPNLYWYRQAAGRGLQLLFYSVGIGQISSEVPQNLSASRPQDRQFILSSKKLLLSDSGFYLCAWSVGTGSNSNQPQHFGDGTRLSIL.

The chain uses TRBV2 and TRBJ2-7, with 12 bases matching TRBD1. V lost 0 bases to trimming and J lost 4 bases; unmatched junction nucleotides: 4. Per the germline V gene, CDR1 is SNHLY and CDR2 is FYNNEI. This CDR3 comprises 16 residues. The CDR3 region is CASSEAGTGGFYEQYF. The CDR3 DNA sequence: TGTGCCAGCAGTGAAGCGGGGACAGGGGGCTTTTACGAGCAGTACTTC.

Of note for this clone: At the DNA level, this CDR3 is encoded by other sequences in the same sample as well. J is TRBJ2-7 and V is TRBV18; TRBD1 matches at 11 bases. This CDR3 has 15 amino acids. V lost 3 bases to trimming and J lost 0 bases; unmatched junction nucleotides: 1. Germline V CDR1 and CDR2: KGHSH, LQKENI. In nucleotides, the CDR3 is TGTGCCAGCTCACCCGGGACAGGGGGCTCCTACGAGCAGTACTTC. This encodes CASSPGTGGSYEQYF.

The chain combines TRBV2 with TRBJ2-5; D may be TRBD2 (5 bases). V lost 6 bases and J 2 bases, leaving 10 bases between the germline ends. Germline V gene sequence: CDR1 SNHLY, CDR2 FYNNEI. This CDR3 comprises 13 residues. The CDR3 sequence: CASSGNLQETQYF. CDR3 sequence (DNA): TGTGCCAGCAGCGGGAACCTTCAAGAGACCCAGTACTTC.

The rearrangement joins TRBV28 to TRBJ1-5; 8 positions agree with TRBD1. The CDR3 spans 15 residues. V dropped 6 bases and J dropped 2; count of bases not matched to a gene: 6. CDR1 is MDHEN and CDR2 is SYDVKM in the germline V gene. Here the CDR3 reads CASRDTGGGNQPQHF. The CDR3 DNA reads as TGTGCCAGCAGGGACACAGGGGGTGGCAATCAGCCCCAGCATTTT.

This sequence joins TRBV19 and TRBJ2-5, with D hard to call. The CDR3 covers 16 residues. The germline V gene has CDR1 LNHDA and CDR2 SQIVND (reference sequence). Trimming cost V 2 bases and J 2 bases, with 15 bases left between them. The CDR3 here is CASSISAQGPQETQYF. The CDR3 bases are TGTGCCAGTAGTATAAGCGCTCAAGGCCCTCAAGAGACCCAGTACTTC.

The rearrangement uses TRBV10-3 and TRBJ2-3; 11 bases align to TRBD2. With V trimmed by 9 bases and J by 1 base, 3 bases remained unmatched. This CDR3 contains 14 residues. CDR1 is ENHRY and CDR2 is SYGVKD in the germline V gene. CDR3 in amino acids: CAIGTSGGTDTQYF. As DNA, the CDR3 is TGTGCCATTGGGACTAGCGGAGGCACAGATACGCAGTATTTT.

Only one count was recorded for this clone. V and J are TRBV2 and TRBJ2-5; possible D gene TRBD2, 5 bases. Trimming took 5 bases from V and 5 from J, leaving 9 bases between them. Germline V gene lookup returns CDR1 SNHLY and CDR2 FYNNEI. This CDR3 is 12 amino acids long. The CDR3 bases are TGTGCCAGCAGTAGCGGTGGGGAGACCCAGTACTTC. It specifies CASSSGGETQYF.

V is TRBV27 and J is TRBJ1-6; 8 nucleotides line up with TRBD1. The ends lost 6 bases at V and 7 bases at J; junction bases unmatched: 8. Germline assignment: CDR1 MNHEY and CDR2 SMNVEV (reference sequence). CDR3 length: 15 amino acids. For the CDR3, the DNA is TGTGCCAGCAGATCGTACTCAGGGGGCAATTCACCCCTCCACTTT. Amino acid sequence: CASRSYSGGNSPLHF.

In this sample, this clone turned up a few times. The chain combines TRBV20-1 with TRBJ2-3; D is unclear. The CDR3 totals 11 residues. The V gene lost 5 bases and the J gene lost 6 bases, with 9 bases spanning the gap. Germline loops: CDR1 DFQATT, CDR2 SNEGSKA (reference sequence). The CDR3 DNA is TGCAGTGCTCCCTTTGGCGATACGCAGTATTTT. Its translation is CSAPFGDTQYF.

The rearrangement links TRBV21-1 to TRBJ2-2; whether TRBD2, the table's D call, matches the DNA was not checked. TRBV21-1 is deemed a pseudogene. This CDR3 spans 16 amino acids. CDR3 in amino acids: CASRVTSGSSTGELFF. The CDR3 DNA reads TGTGCCAGTAGGGTGACTAGCGGGAGTTCAACCGGGGAGCTGTTTTTT.

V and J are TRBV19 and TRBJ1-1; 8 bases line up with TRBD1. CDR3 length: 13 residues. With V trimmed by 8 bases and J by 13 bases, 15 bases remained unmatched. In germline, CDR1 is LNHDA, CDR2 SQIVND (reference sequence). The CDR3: CASRQGRNGLVFF. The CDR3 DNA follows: TGTGCCAGTCGACAGGGGCGAAACGGCCTTGTTTTCTTT.

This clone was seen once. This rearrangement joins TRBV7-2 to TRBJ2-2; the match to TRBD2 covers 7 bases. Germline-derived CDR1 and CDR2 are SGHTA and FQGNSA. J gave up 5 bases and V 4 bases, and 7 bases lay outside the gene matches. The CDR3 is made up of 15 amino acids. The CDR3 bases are TGTGCCAGCAGCTGGAGCGGGGAAGGGACCGGGGAGCTGTTTTTT. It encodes CASSWSGEGTGELFF. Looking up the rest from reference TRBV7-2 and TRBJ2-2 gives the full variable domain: GAGVSQSPSNKVTEKGKDVELRCDPISGHTALYWYRQSLGQGLEFLIYFQGNSAPDKSGLPSDRFSAERTGGSVSTLTIQRTQQEDSAVYLCASSWSGEGTGELFFGEGSRLTVL.

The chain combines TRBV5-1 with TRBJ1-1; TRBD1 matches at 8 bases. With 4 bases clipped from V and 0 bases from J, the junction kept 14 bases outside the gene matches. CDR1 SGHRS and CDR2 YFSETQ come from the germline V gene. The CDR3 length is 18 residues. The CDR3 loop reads CASSTRRGQGELNTEAFF. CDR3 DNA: TGCGCCAGCAGCACACGCCGAGGACAGGGAGAACTGAACACTGAAGCTTTCTTT.

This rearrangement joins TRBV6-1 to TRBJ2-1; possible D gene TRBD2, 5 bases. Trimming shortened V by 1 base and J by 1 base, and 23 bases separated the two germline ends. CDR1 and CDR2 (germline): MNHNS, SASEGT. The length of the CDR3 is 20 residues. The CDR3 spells CASSEGIWVASRWSYNEQFF. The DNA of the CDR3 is TGTGCCAGCAGTGAAGGGATCTGGGTAGCGTCGAGATGGTCCTACAATGAGCAGTTCTTC.

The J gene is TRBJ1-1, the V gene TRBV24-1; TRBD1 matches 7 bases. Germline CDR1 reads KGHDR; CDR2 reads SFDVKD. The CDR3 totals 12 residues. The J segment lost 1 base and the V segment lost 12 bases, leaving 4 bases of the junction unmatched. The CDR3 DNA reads TGTGCCCACGGACAGGCGAACACTGAAGCTTTCTTT. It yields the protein CAHGQANTEAFF.

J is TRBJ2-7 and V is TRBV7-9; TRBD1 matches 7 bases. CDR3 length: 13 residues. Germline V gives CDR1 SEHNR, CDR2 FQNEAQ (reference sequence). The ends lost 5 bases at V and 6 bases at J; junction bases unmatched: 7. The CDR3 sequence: CASSATGVGEQYF. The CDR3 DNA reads TGTGCCAGCAGCGCCACAGGGGTAGGCGAGCAGTACTTC.

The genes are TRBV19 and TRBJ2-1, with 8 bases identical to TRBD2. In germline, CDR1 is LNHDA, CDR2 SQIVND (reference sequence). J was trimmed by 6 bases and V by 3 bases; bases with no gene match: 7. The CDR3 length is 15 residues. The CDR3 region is CASSIAAGALNEQFF. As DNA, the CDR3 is TGTGCCAGTAGTATCGCAGCGGGAGCCCTCAATGAGCAGTTCTTC.

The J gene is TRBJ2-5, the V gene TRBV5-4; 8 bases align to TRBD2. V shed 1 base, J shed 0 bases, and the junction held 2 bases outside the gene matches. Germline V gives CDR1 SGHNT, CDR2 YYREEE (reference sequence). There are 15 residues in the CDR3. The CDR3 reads CASSLTSGNQETQYF. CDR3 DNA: TGTGCCAGCAGCTTGACTAGCGGAAACCAAGAGACCCAGTACTTC.

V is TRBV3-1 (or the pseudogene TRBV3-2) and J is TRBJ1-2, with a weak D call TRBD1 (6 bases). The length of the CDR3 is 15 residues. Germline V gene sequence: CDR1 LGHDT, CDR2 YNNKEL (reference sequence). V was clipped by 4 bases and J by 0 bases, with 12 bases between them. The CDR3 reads CASSPGHLANYGYTF. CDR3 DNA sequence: TGTGCCAGCAGCCCGGGACACCTAGCTAACTATGGCTACACCTTC.

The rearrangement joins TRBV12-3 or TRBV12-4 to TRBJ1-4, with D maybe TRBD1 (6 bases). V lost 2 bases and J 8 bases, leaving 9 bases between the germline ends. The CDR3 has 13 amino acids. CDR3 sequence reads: CASSLRTDEKLFF. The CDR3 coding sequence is TGTGCCAGCAGTTTAAGGACAGACGAAAAACTGTTTTTT.

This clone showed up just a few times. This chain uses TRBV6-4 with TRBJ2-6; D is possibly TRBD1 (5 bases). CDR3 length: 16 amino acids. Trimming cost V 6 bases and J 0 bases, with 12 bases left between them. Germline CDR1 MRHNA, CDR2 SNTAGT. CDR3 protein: CASSDGHHSGANVLTF. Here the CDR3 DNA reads TGTGCCAGCAGCGACGGACACCACTCTGGGGCCAACGTCCTGACTTTC.

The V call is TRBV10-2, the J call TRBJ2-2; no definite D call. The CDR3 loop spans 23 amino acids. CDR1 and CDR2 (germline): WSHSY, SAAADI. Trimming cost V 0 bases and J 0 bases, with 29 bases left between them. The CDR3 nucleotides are TGCGCCAGCAGTGAGTCGTTTACGTTCTCTCCAAAACAAGACATAGCGAACACCGGGGAGCTGTTTTTT. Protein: CASSESFTFSPKQDIANTGELFF.

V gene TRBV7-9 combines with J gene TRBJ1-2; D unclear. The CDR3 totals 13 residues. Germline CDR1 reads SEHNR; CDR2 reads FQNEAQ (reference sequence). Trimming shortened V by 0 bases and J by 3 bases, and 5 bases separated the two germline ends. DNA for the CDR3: TGTGCCAGCAGCTTAGCGGAGCACTATGGCTACACCTTC. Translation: CASSLAEHYGYTF. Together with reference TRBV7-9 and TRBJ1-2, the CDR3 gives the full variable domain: DTGVSQNPRHKITKRGQNVTFRCDPISEHNRLYWYRQTLGQGPEFLTYFQNEAQLEKSRLLSDRFSAERPKGSFSTLEIQRTEQGDSAMYLCASSLAEHYGYTFGSGTRLTVV.

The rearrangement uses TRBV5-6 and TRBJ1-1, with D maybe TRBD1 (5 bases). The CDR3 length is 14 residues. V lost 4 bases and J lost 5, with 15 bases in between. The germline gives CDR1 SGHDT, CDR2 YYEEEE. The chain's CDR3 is CASSPPWGRTEAFF. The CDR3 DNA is TGTGCCAGCAGCCCCCCCTGGGGCAGGACTGAAGCTTTCTTT.